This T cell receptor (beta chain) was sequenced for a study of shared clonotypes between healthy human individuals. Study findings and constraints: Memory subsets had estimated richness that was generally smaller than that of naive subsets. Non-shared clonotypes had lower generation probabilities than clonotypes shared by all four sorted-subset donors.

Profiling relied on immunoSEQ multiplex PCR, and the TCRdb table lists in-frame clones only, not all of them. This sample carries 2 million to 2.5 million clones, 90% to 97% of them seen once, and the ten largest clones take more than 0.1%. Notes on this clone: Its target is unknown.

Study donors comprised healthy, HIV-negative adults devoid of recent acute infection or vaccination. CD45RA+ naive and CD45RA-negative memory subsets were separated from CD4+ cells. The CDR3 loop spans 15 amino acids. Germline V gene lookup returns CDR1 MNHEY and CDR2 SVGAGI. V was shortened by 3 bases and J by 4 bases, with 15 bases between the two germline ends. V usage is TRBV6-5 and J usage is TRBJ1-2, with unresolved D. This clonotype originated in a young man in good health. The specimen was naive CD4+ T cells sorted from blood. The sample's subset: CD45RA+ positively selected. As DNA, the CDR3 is TGTGCCAGCAGTTATCCTCTTGTGGGAGGCTATGGCTACACCTTC. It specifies CASSYPLVGGYGYTF.